What follows is one TCR beta chain and its context. The sample is drawn from a study of T cell responses to AZD1222 COVID-19 vaccine. This CDR3 comprises 16 residues. The trim removed 7 bases at V and 2 bases at J, leaving 8 bases unmatched. CDR1 and CDR2 (germline): ENHRY, SYGVKD. Produced via immunoSEQ multiplex PCR; TCRdb's table is partial and in-frame only. This sample has 75,000 to 100,000 clones, with 80% to 90% found just once. The sample was peripheral blood, taken on day 0 of AZD1222 vaccination. The origin of this receptor is an adult in good health. The chain uses TRBV10-3 and TRBJ2-3; 11 bases agree with TRBD2. The CDR3 DNA reads as TGTGCCATCACCGCTACTAGCGGGGGCCACACAGATACGCAGTATTTT. The encoded protein is CAITATSGGHTDTQYF.